A single sample is the source of the 25 T cell receptor beta chains below, sequenced in a study of T cells after yellow fever vaccination. TCRdb called the 5' RACE reads again in MiXCR, with one record for every CDR3 protein. The sample holds over 300,000 distinct CDR3 sequences, roughly 3.5% seen once. Sequenced here: PBMCs, sampled on the day of the yellow fever booster vaccination. Source of these receptors: a young man who received the YFV17D yellow fever vaccine.

There are many counts of this clonotype. The J gene is TRBJ2-1, the V gene TRBV5-6; TRBD2 agrees at 10 bases. Germline CDR1 is SGHDT and CDR2 is YYEEEE. The CDR3 loop spans 19 amino acids. V dropped 2 bases and J dropped 1; count of bases not matched to a gene: 12. In DNA form, the CDR3 reads TGTGCCAGCAGCTTCGGGACTAGCGTAGCGCAGGCGTCCTACAATGAGCAGTTCTTC. Protein product: CASSFGTSVAQASYNEQFF.

The gene calls are TRBV6-5 and TRBJ2-3, with 11 nucleotides matching TRBD2. V shed 0 bases, J shed 2 bases, and the junction held 4 bases outside the gene matches. Germline V gene lookup returns CDR1 MNHEY and CDR2 SVGAGI. The length of the CDR3 is 17 residues. CDR3 bases: TGTGCCAGCAGTTACTCTGTTAGCGGGGGGGTCACAGATACGCAGTATTTT. Its translation is CASSYSVSGGVTDTQYF.

Many counts were recorded for this clonotype. The gene calls are TRBV6-6 and TRBJ2-2, with 7 bases matching TRBD2. The germline V gene has CDR1 MNHNY and CDR2 SVGAGI (reference sequence). Trimming at V came to 0 bases and at J to 2 bases, leaving 3 bases not matched to a gene. This CDR3 has 16 residues. The CDR3 DNA follows: TGTGCCAGCAGTTACTCGGGGGGGATAAACACCGGGGAGCTGTTTTTT. Translated, it gives CASSYSGGINTGELFF.

In its sample, this clonotype was seen a few times. The genes are TRBV27 and TRBJ2-1, with 9 bases that match TRBD2. Germline V gene sequence: CDR1 MNHEY, CDR2 SMNVEV (reference sequence). The CDR3 covers 13 residues. Unmatched junction bases numbered 7, after V lost 3 bases and J lost 13 bases. The CDR3 DNA is TGTGCCAGCAGTTTGGCGGGGGGGCTCTTCCAGTTCTTC. Encoded protein: CASSLAGGLFQFF.

This clonotype appeared a few times. The V call is TRBV6-6, the J call TRBJ1-6, with D unclear. The CDR3 contains 15 residues. Germline V gene sequence: CDR1 MNHNY, CDR2 SVGAGI (reference sequence). Trimming removed 2 bases from V and 2 bases from J, with 7 bases in between. In nucleotides, the CDR3 is TGTGCCAGCAGTTACCCGTTCGCCTATAATTCACCCCTCCACTTT. Translating gives CASSYPFAYNSPLHF.

At least ten counts were recorded for this clonotype. The chain employs TRBV7-2 and TRBJ2-7; TRBD2 aligns across 7 bases. CDR3 length: 16 residues. CDR1 is SGHTA and CDR2 is FQGNSA in the germline V gene. The junction had 7 bases not matched to a gene; V was cut back by 2 bases and J by 0 bases. CDR3 sequence: CASSLNVLAVSYEQYF. CDR3 coding DNA: TGTGCCAGCAGCTTAAACGTCCTAGCGGTCTCCTACGAGCAGTACTTC.

The chain links TRBV3-1 to TRBJ2-5; unclear D gene. Germline V CDR1 and CDR2: LGHDT, YNNKEL (reference sequence). The CDR3 spans 14 residues. Between the trimmed V and J ends, which lost 0 bases and 1 base, there was a span of 6 bases. The CDR3 region is CASSQDWTQETQYF. DNA for the CDR3: TGTGCCAGCAGCCAAGATTGGACCCAAGAGACCCAGTACTTC.

This clonotype occurred a few times. J is TRBJ2-1 and V is TRBV6-2 or TRBV6-3, with 8 bases identical to TRBD2. The V and J ends lost 0 bases and 2 bases, in that order; junction bases with no gene match: 6. The CDR3 totals 17 residues. Germline V gene data show CDR1 as MNHEY and CDR2 as SVGEGT. The CDR3 sequence is CASSYSKTSGTYNEQFF. The CDR3 bases are TGTGCCAGCAGTTACTCGAAAACTAGCGGAACCTACAATGAGCAGTTCTTC.

V gene TRBV6-6 combines with J gene TRBJ1-2; D is unclear. Germline V gene sequence: CDR1 MNHNY, CDR2 SVGAGI (reference sequence). V lost 6 bases and J 3 bases, leaving 17 bases between the germline ends. The CDR3 spans 15 residues. The CDR3 protein is CASSPPPPGDYGYTF. The CDR3 bases are TGTGCCAGCAGCCCTCCACCCCCTGGTGACTATGGCTACACCTTC.

This clonotype was found many times. This chain connects TRBV5-1 to TRBJ2-2; D may match TRBD1 or TRBD2 (5 bases each). The CDR3 runs 14 residues. Germline V gives CDR1 SGHRS, CDR2 YFSETQ. The V end was cut by 4 bases, the J end by 0 bases, with 7 bases between. CDR3 sequence: CASSEGPNTGELFF. The CDR3 DNA follows: TGCGCCAGCAGCGAGGGACCGAACACCGGGGAGCTGTTTTTT. Full variable domain (rest looked up from reference TRBV5-1 and TRBJ2-2): KAGVTQTPRYLIKTRGQQVTLSCSPISGHRSVSWYQQTPGQGLQFLFEYFSETQRNKGNFPGRFSGRQFSNSRSEMNVSTLELGDSALYLCASSEGPNTGELFFGEGSRLTVL.

This clonotype was found a few times. The chain recombines TRBV6-5 with TRBJ2-3, with 7 positions matching TRBD2. CDR1 is MNHEY, CDR2 SVGAGI, per germline. The CDR3 length is 17 residues. Germline trimming cut 2 bases from V and 4 bases from J; bases unmatched to any gene: 12. The CDR3 reads CASSYRGLVGSPDTQYF. Here the CDR3 DNA reads TGTGCCAGCAGTTACCGCGGACTAGTAGGGTCTCCAGATACGCAGTATTTT.

This clonotype was seen many times. The chain couples TRBV25-1 to TRBJ2-7, with D tentatively TRBD1 (6 bases). Germline-derived CDR1 and CDR2 are MGHDK and SYGVNS. The CDR3 spans 12 residues. Trimming pared 2 bases from V and 8 bases from J, leaving 10 bases between. The chain's CDR3 is CASSEQGPQQYF. DNA for the CDR3: TGTGCCAGCAGTGAACAGGGGCCACAGCAGTACTTC.

This clonotype has a handful of counts. The V and J genes are TRBV27 and TRBJ1-1; TRBD1 is a possible D gene (6 bases). Germline CDR1 MNHEY, CDR2 SMNVEV (reference sequence). CDR3 length equals 11 residues. The V and J ends lost 8 bases and 8 bases respectively, with 12 bases between them. Here the CDR3 reads CASLRGGEAFF. As DNA, the CDR3 is TGTGCCAGCCTGAGAGGGGGGGAAGCTTTCTTT.

The rearrangement joins TRBV5-1 to TRBJ2-5; the D gene is possibly TRBD1 (6 bases). This CDR3 is 15 amino acids long. Germline-derived CDR1 and CDR2 are SGHRS and YFSETQ. The V end lost 1 base, the J end lost 4 bases, and 14 bases lay between the germline ends. This CDR3 is CASSLKQGRRETQYF. DNA for the CDR3: TGCGCCAGCAGCTTGAAACAGGGACGGCGAGAGACCCAGTACTTC.

This rearrangement joins TRBV12-3 or TRBV12-4 to TRBJ1-5; TRBD1 matches 10 bases. J was trimmed by 6 bases and V by 6 bases; bases with no gene match: 5. The CDR3 is 14 amino acids. In nucleotides, the CDR3 is TGTGCCAGCAGGAGGGGACAGGGGTCTCAGCCCCAGCATTTT. Translating gives CASRRGQGSQPQHF.

This clonotype was seen many times. This chain uses TRBV5-4 with TRBJ1-1, with D unclear. The CDR3 runs to 13 residues. Germline V CDR1 and CDR2: SGHNT, YYREEE (reference sequence). Trimming left V 4 bases short and J 2 bases short, with 9 bases between. The CDR3 sequence is CASSLVTNTEAFF. The CDR3 DNA is TGTGCCAGCAGCCTGGTCACAAACACTGAAGCTTTCTTT.

The V call is TRBV12-3 or TRBV12-4, the J call TRBJ1-1; D uncertain. The ends were cut back, 6 bases at V and 1 base at J, with 12 bases in the middle. This CDR3 spans 14 amino acids. This CDR3 is CASSLRPANTEAFF. The DNA for the CDR3 is TGTGCCAGCAGCCTGCGCCCAGCGAACACTGAAGCTTTCTTT.

The chain joins TRBV12-3 or TRBV12-4 to TRBJ2-1; D gene unclear. V was shortened by 3 bases and J by 0 bases, with 9 bases between the two germline ends. This CDR3 has 15 residues. The CDR3 protein is CASSFAESSYNEQFF. The CDR3 coding sequence is TGTGCCAGCAGTTTTGCCGAGAGCTCCTACAATGAGCAGTTCTTC.

Many counts were recorded for this clonotype. The chain uses TRBV6-6 and TRBJ2-7; D is undetermined. CDR3 length: 14 amino acids. Germline lookup yields CDR1 MNHNY and CDR2 SVGAGI (reference sequence). V was shortened by 2 bases and J by 9 bases, with 17 bases between the two germline ends. The CDR3 region is CASSYDLGTFGQYF. Here the CDR3 DNA reads TGTGCCAGCAGTTACGACCTCGGCACGTTCGGGCAGTACTTC.

Only a few counts were recorded for this clonotype. This chain joins TRBV20-1 and TRBJ2-1, with TRBD1 as a possible D gene (7 bases). The ends were cut back, 0 bases at V and 8 bases at J, with 17 bases in the middle. In germline, CDR1 is DFQATT, CDR2 SNEGSKA (reference sequence). The CDR3 length is 15 residues. CDR3 in amino acids: CSARETGTASHEQFF. Here the CDR3 DNA reads TGCAGTGCTAGAGAGACAGGGACTGCGTCCCATGAGCAGTTCTTC.

This clonotype has a count of ten or more. The chain is built from TRBV7-8 and TRBJ1-1; the D gene is possibly TRBD1 (6 bases). V gave up 5 bases and J gave up 8 bases, with 9 bases separating them. Germline assignment: CDR1 SGHVS and CDR2 FQNEAQ. The CDR3 contains 11 residues. DNA of the CDR3: TGTGCCAGCAGCCATACAGGGGAAGCTTTCTTT. This encodes CASSHTGEAFF.

This clonotype showed up many times. The V gene is TRBV10-3, the J gene TRBJ1-1, with unresolved D. Germline V CDR1 and CDR2: ENHRY, SYGVKD. V was cut by 2 bases and J by 1 base, with 11 bases left in between. The CDR3 loop spans 15 amino acids. The CDR3 region has the DNA TGTGCCATCAGTGAGCAAATCTACAAGAACACTGAAGCTTTCTTT. As protein: CAISEQIYKNTEAFF.

This clonotype was picked up many times. The chain uses TRBV5-4 and TRBJ2-7; D might be TRBD2 (6 bases). CDR1 and CDR2 from the germline V gene are SGHNT and YYREEE (reference sequence). The CDR3 runs to 13 residues. Between the trimmed V and J ends, which lost 4 bases and 6 bases, there was a span of 14 bases. The CDR3 DNA is TGTGCCAGCAGCCTAGGGACTGATGGCGAGCAGTACGTC. Its protein is CASSLGTDGEQYV.

At least ten counts were recorded for this clonotype. The chain combines TRBV5-5 with TRBJ2-1; 12 bases fit TRBD2. There are 17 residues in the CDR3. From germline, CDR1 is SGHKS and CDR2 YYEKEE (reference sequence). Trimming cost V 0 bases and J 2 bases; bases outside gene matches: 3. CDR3 in DNA: TGTGCCAGCAGCTTGGGGCGGACTAGCGGGGCCTACAATGAGCAGTTCTTC. It encodes CASSLGRTSGAYNEQFF.

This clonotype was counted ten times or more. V usage is TRBV5-1 and J usage is TRBJ1-1; 9 bases are a match to TRBD1. Germline loops: CDR1 SGHRS, CDR2 YFSETQ. The CDR3 contains 14 residues. The ends lost 6 bases at V and 3 bases at J; junction bases unmatched: 6. The CDR3 DNA reads TGCGCCAGCACGCCGGGACAGGGTCACACTGAAGCTTTCTTT. Translating gives CASTPGQGHTEAFF.